This TCR beta chain is from a study of read filtering for tumor transcriptome and immune sequencing. Whole-study context: After DNase treatment, RNA was made into whole-transcriptome libraries.

CDR1 and CDR2 (germline): MNHNS, SASEGT. V lost 6 bases and J 6 bases, leaving 18 bases between the germline ends. The CDR3 is made up of 14 amino acids. This library used roughly 400 ng RNA and molecular barcoded adaptors spanning alpha/delta and beta/gamma chains. MiXCR was run by TCRdb on the reads, yielding one entry per CDR3 protein. The sample includes about 130,000 distinct CDR3 sequences, roughly 13% of them seen just once. This clonotype was picked up a small number of times. A much larger clone is a single base away; this may be a read error. The gene calls are TRBV6-1 and TRBJ2-7, with a possible D match to TRBD2 (7 bases). Sequenced input: a population of CD138-negative cells sorted from bone marrow. This clonotype was sampled from a donor over 35 with multiple myeloma. CDR3 nucleotides: TGTGCCAGCAGGGTCCTGGGGGGGGGGGCCGAGCAGTACTTC. Protein product: CASRVLGGGAEQYF.